This TCR beta chain originates from a study of CD8 T cells in ankylosing spondylitis. Making use of molecular barcodes, quantitative 5'-RACE generated TCR beta libraries. TCRdb passed the 5' RACE reads through MiXCR, listing each CDR3 protein once. The sample includes approximately 220,000 distinct CDR3 sequences, roughly 24% seen only once; the top ten take more than 6.5%. This clonotype was detected ten times or more. The antigen remains undetermined. The CDR3 extends over 14 amino acids. CDR1 is ENHRY and CDR2 is SYGVKD in the germline V gene. Trimming removed 5 bases at V and 3 bases at J, with 11 bases between. The study's findings and limits: For ankylosing spondylitis blood, a TCR beta motif of several highly homologous variants appeared characteristic. Peripheral blood samples showed relatively rare disease-linked clones, and these clones were CD8+. Reports of some motif variants in reactive arthritis synovial fluid and blood predate this one.

Material: blood, either unsorted or a sorted T cell fraction (not recorded which). The V gene is TRBV10-3, the J gene TRBJ2-1; D remains ambiguous. This receptor was obtained from a male donor with ankylosing spondylitis or in good health (not recorded which). Here the CDR3 DNA reads TGTGCCATCAGTCAGACGAACGGCTACAATGAGCAGTTCTTC. It encodes CAISQTNGYNEQFF.